The TCR beta chain under discussion was sequenced for a study of T cells in Graves' hyperthyroidism and ophthalmopathy. Study-wide results and caveats: Researchers found most expanded thyroid clonotypes above 0.001 in blood as well.

RNA transcripts gave rise to amplified TCR beta CDR3 regions. Using the HTBI primer set, a first-round RT-PCR was run on the TCR CDR3. TCRdb recomputed calls from the multiplex PCR reads with MiXCR, one row per CDR3 protein. The sample holds about 480,000 distinct CDR3 sequences, 20% to 25% seen once. At least 3 on the Clinical Activity Score was recorded for ophthalmopathy patients, who also had NOSPECS grade at least 4 and duration under 3 months. Any patient presenting with uncontrolled infection, other autoimmune disease, pregnancy or lactation was left out. Concerning this clonotype: The antigen is not known.

The material sequenced was blood. The clonotype originates from a woman between 65 and 79 years old with Graves' ophthalmopathy.

Here the CDR3 reads CASSYSGQRGQPQHF. In DNA, the CDR3 is TGTGCCAGCAGTTACTCAGGCCAAAGGGGTCAGCCCCAGCATTTT. V gene TRBV6-5 combines with J gene TRBJ1-5; D might be TRBD1 (5 bases). Trimming stripped 0 bases from V and 6 bases from J, with 12 bases between. Germline CDR1 and CDR2: MNHEY and SVGAGI. The CDR3 is 15 residues long.